Listed below are T cell receptor beta chains from one sample, sequenced in a study of T-cell memory formation after mild COVID-19. TCRdb re-derived calls from the 5' RACE reads in MiXCR, one entry per CDR3 protein. Of hundreds of thousands of distinct CDR3 sequences in the sample, around a quarter were seen once. The sequenced sample was PBMCs or a T cell subset sorted from them (not recorded which). The source of these receptors is an adult woman who had mild COVID-19 (a few samples of this study predate the infection). Cell type and time point are not known. The conserved cysteine and the conserved F or W are not part of the CDR3 here. Fields, in order: clone size, V gene, CDR3 protein. Only part of the rows carry a size: once, few, many, or a class if the clone is expanded.

- | TRBV19 | ASSEKPNSGTGPLYEQY
- | TRBV30 | AWSVMGNGYT
- | TRBV12-3/TRBV12-4 | ASSWLQGGHEQY
few | TRBV15 | ATSRDPPDKPQH
few | TRBV5-1 | ASSPGEAGVRNEQF
once | TRBV7-8 | ASSSPSSGGHNQPQH
few | TRBV7-6 | ASKRIQETQY
- | TRBV6-2/TRBV6-3 | ASSYLGLGSFNEQF
few | TRBV6-6 | ASSYSNREETQY
few | TRBV10-3 | AISETGTLAYEQY
- | TRBV12-3/TRBV12-4 | ASSLSSGGLTDTQY
few | TRBV29-1 | SGGNSYEQY
few | TRBV5-1 | ASSPTGLGQETQY
- | TRBV20-1 | SARPLLATYNEQF
few | TRBV4-1 | ASSRKLAGDYNEQF
few | TRBV7-9 | ASSNRGQNTEAF
few | TRBV24-1 | ATRDGRNTEAF
- | TRBV6-6 | ASRDQGTGELF
- | TRBV5-4 | ASSSGTGRNEKLF
few | TRBV6-5 | ASSDPGLRGYT
many | TRBV12-3/TRBV12-4 | ASSLGIPRGTEAF
- | TRBV5-1 | ASSLTGGKGNQPQH
few | TRBV29-1 | SGTGVGSKNIQY
- | TRBV24-1 | ATSAVDSHEQY
- | TRBV20-1 | SATGARARTDTQY
few | TRBV6-2/TRBV6-3 | ASSGLAGLQETQY
few | TRBV4-1 | ASSHGVANTEAF
- | TRBV20-1 | SATTQQGAQETQY
- | TRBV6-5 | ASSYSGFGVDEQY
few | TRBV29-1 | SVDLRTASYEQY
once | TRBV2 | ASLGHSGANVLT
- | TRBV12-3/TRBV12-4 | ASSFLQGWANTEAF
once | TRBV7-9 | ASSSNRADRPNTGELF
- | TRBV9 | ASSPVGLNSGNTIY
- | TRBV7-3 | ASSPRTHREGYT
- | TRBV20-1 | SPIWRSMNTEAF
many | TRBV7-2 | ASTEWATYEQY
- | TRBV9 | ASSVAVGTTDDEQF
- | TRBV7-8 | ASSLVGQRTDTQY
few | TRBV12-3/TRBV12-4 | ASRPSSGGSTDTQY
few | TRBV6-1 | ASSEGVLAGVQETQY
- | TRBV21-1 | ASSKETHRERAYGYT
few | TRBV13 | ASSLGLSGVYEQY
few | TRBV20-1 | SALGQGLANYGYT
- | TRBV7-6 | ASSLAWDSSTDTQY
few | TRBV20-1 | SASGSYLMNEQF
- | TRBV6-2/TRBV6-3 | ASSLDNRVDYGYT
few | TRBV10-3 | AIQGTSSSYNEQF
- | TRBV12-3/TRBV12-4 | ASSFELGRYEQY
few | TRBV5-1 | ASSLAGGDQY
- | TRBV30 | AWSVRFRTGAAYEQY
few | TRBV24-1 | ATSDLKTSGRSNEQF